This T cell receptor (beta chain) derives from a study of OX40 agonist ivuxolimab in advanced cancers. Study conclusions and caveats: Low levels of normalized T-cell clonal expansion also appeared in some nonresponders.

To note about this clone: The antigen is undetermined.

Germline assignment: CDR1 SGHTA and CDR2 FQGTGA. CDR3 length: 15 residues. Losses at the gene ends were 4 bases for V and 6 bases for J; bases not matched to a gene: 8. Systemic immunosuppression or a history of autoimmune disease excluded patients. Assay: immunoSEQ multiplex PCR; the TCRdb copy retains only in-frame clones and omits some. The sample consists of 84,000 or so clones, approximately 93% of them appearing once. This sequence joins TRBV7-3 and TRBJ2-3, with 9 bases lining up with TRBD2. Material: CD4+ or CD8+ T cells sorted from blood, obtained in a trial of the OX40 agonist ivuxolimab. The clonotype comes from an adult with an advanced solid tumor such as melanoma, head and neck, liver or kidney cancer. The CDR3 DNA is TGTGCCAGCAGCTCATTAGCGGGAGTAGGGGATACGCAGTATTTT. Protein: CASSSLAGVGDTQYF.